One and the same sample provided the 13 T cell receptor beta chains below, sequenced in a study of blood T cell repertoires in COVID-19. Method: immunoSEQ multiplex PCR; TCRdb's copy keeps in-frame clones and lacks some. In the table there are a few hundred thousand clones, just over 85% of which are singletons. The sample comprised peripheral blood. All receptors come from a woman aged 30 to 39 with active or convalescent COVID-19.

CDR3 nucleotide sequence: TGCGCCAGCAGCCAAGGACAGGGCATGAACACTGAAGCTTTCTTT. Amino acids: CASSQGQGMNTEAFF. The rearrangement links TRBV4-1 to TRBJ1-1; TRBD1 agrees at 7 bases. Germline V CDR1 and CDR2: MGHRA, YSYEKL. The CDR3 loop spans 15 amino acids. With V trimmed by 1 base and J by 0 bases, 2 bases remained unmatched.

This clone was detected only a few times. The V gene is TRBV10-3, the J gene TRBJ1-4, with 11 bases that match TRBD1. After removal of 10 bases from V and 7 bases from J, the junction contained 11 bases not matched to a gene. This CDR3 spans 15 amino acids. The V gene's germline CDR1 is ENHRY and CDR2 SYGVKD. CDR3: CATRTGGAKLEKLFF. The CDR3 DNA sequence: TGTGCCACCAGGACAGGGGGCGCAAAACTTGAAAAACTGTTTTTT.

The chain uses TRBV19 and TRBJ2-7, with 9 bases that match TRBD2. Trimming took 5 bases from V and 3 from J; bases not matched to a gene: 5. Germline CDR1 LNHDA, CDR2 SQIVND (reference sequence). This CDR3 is 14 amino acids long. The CDR3 coding sequence is TGTGCCAGTAGTTCGGCTAGCGGGGACTACGAGCAGTACTTC. Translation: CASSSASGDYEQYF.

The V call is TRBV4-3, the J call TRBJ2-4; TRBD2 agrees at 7 bases. The CDR3 is 16 amino acids. V trimming: 0 bases; J trimming: 3 bases; junction bases outside the gene matches: 5. Germline lookup yields CDR1 LGHNA and CDR2 YSLEER. DNA of the CDR3: TGCGCCAGCAGCCAAGACCGGGGGGTTGGCAAAAACATTCAGTACTTC. Translation: CASSQDRGVGKNIQYF.

This clone has just a few counts. The chain carries TRBV5-1 and TRBJ1-6; D call uncertain. The length of the CDR3 is 14 residues. CDR1 is SGHRS and CDR2 is YFSETQ in the germline V gene. V shed 0 bases and J shed 7 bases, with 8 bases lying between them. CDR3 coding DNA: TGCGCCAGCAGCTTGGGTTTATCGAATTCACCCCTCCACTTT. This gives the protein CASSLGLSNSPLHF.

The chain recombines TRBV27 with TRBJ2-2; tentatively, D is TRBD2 (6 bases). There are 18 residues in the CDR3. Germline CDR1 reads MNHEY; CDR2 reads SMNVEV (reference sequence). V was shortened by 2 bases and J by 5 bases, with 21 bases between the two germline ends. The CDR3 DNA reads as TGTGCCAGCAGTTTACTATCGTCCGGACGCGCGGGGACCGGGGAGCTGTTTTTT. This codes for CASSLLSSGRAGTGELFF.

Turning to this clone: Germline is not matched at one junction end, which may reflect a read error. This CDR3 reads CASSSRGGNGQFF. The CDR3, as DNA: TGTGCCAGCAGCTCCCGGGGGGGTAATGGGCAGTTCTTC. The chain uses TRBV11-3 and TRBJ2-1; 8 bases match TRBD2. Germline values: CDR1 SGHNT, CDR2 YENEEA. The CDR3 totals 13 residues. The full variable domain, its missing parts supplied by reference TRBV11-3 and TRBJ2-1, is EAGVVQSPRYKIIEKKQPVAFWCNPISGHNTLYWYLQNLGQGPELLIRYENEEAVDDSQLPKDRFSAERLKGVDSTLKIQPAELGDSAVYLCASSSRGGNGQFFGPGTRLTVL.

This clone appeared a single time. The same CDR3 is also encoded by other DNA sequences in this sample. This chain links TRBV27 with TRBJ1-1; possible D gene TRBD1, 6 bases. The CDR3 is 14 amino acids. The V gene's germline CDR1 is MNHEY and CDR2 SMNVEV (reference sequence). V lost 5 bases to trimming and J lost 1 base, with 11 bases between them. The CDR3: CASSLQGRNTEAFF. In nucleotides, the CDR3 is TGTGCCAGCAGTCTACAGGGAAGGAACACTGAAGCTTTCTTT.

The chain recombines TRBV27 with TRBJ1-2, with D possibly TRBD1 on 5 matching bases. The CDR3 length is 14 residues. Trimming shortened V by 5 bases and J by 9 bases, and 19 bases separated the two germline ends. CDR1 and CDR2 from the germline V gene are MNHEY and SMNVEV (reference sequence). CDR3 coding DNA: TGTGCCAGCAGTCCCCCGGGCAGGGAAGTTAGCTACACCTTC. This codes for CASSPPGREVSYTF.

J is TRBJ1-5 and V is TRBV5-3, with TRBD1 identical over 8 bases. TRBV5-3 is annotated as an ORF whose role is uncertain. The ends lost 3 bases at V and 12 bases at J; junction bases unmatched: 29. The CDR3 runs 20 residues. DNA of the CDR3: TGTGCCAGAAGCTATCCCGGGTGGACAGGGAGGAACCCACTGAAGCCGGTCCAGCATTTT. Translated, it gives CARSYPGWTGRNPLKPVQHF.

The chain combines TRBV19 with TRBJ2-3; D uncertain. This CDR3 is 14 amino acids long. The V and J ends lost 3 bases and 5 bases respectively, with 12 bases between them. Germline values: CDR1 LNHDA, CDR2 SQIVND (reference sequence). CDR3 nucleotide sequence: TGTGCCAGTAGTATCCCACGACTGGTAGATACGCAGTATTTT. It specifies CASSIPRLVDTQYF. Drawing the rest from reference TRBV19 and TRBJ2-3, the complete variable domain is DGGITQSPKYLFRKEGQNVTLSCEQNLNHDAMYWYRQDPGQGLRLIYYSQIVNDFQKGDIAEGYSVSREKKESFPLTVTSAQKNPTAFYLCASSIPRLVDTQYFGPGTRLTVL.

This clone appeared a few times. This chain uses TRBV7-9 with TRBJ1-1; a possible D gene is TRBD1 (6 bases). Per the germline V gene, CDR1 is SEHNR and CDR2 is FQNEAQ (reference sequence). The CDR3 totals 16 residues. Trimming shortened V by 5 bases and J by 5 bases, and 21 bases separated the two germline ends. CDR3 protein: CASSPDQGKGVTEAFF. The DNA for the CDR3 is TGTGCCAGCAGCCCCGATCAAGGGAAGGGGGTGACTGAAGCTTTCTTT. The complete variable domain, with remaining parts taken from reference TRBV7-9 and TRBJ1-1, reads DTGVSQNPRHKITKRGQNVTFRCDPISEHNRLYWYRQTLGQGPEFLTYFQNEAQLEKSRLLSDRFSAERPKGSFSTLEIQRTEQGDSAMYLCASSPDQGKGVTEAFFGQGTRLTVV.

This clone was observed a handful of times. The chain carries TRBV4-3 and TRBJ1-5, with TRBD1 as a possible D gene (5 bases). V was cut by 3 bases and J by 7 bases, with 19 bases left in between. The length of the CDR3 is 16 residues. The germline V gene has CDR1 LGHNA and CDR2 YSLEER. The CDR3 is CASSHAPRGMGQPQHF. In nucleotides, the CDR3 is TGCGCCAGCAGCCACGCCCCCCGGGGGATGGGGCAGCCCCAGCATTTT.